One and the same sample provided the 5 T cell receptor beta chains below, sequenced in a study of T cell responses to AZD1222 COVID-19 vaccine. Clones were sequenced by immunoSEQ multiplex PCR, and TCRdb holds only the in-frame ones, with some missing. Of about 59,000 clones listed, 89% are singletons. The sample was peripheral blood, taken 28 days after the second AZD1222 dose. These receptors all stem from an adult who received the AZD1222 COVID-19 vaccine.

The gene calls are TRBV5-1 and TRBJ2-3; weak D call: TRBD2 (6 bases). The CDR3 totals 13 residues. Germline V CDR1 and CDR2: SGHRS, YFSETQ. Trimming stripped 0 bases from V and 11 bases from J, with 13 bases between. This CDR3 is CASSLAKPGRQYF. In DNA form, the CDR3 reads TGCGCCAGCAGCTTGGCCAAGCCCGGGAGGCAGTATTTT. Using reference TRBV5-1 and TRBJ2-3 for the parts outside the CDR3, the full variable domain is KAGVTQTPRYLIKTRGQQVTLSCSPISGHRSVSWYQQTPGQGLQFLFEYFSETQRNKGNFPGRFSGRQFSNSRSEMNVSTLELGDSALYLCASSLAKPGRQYFGPGTRLTVL.

This clone showed up just once. The genes are TRBV5-1 and TRBJ2-7; 9 nucleotides match TRBD1. CDR1 and CDR2 (germline): SGHRS, YFSETQ. Trimming at V came to 0 bases and at J to 4 bases, leaving 2 bases not matched to a gene. The length of the CDR3 is 14 residues. The chain's CDR3 is CASSLADRGYEQYF. The CDR3 region has the DNA TGCGCCAGCAGCTTGGCGGACAGGGGTTACGAGCAGTACTTC.

This chain joins TRBV5-1 and TRBJ2-7; 10 bases agree with TRBD2. The CDR3 runs to 14 residues. Losses at the gene ends were 5 bases for V and 4 bases for J; bases not matched to a gene: 6. CDR1 and CDR2 from the germline V gene are SGHRS and YFSETQ. The DNA of the CDR3 is TGCGCCAGCAGTAGCGGGGGGATGAATTACGAGCAGTACTTC. The encoded protein is CASSSGGMNYEQYF.

The V call is TRBV18, the J call TRBJ2-3; 9 bases line up with TRBD2. The CDR3 runs 15 residues. V trimming: 3 bases; J trimming: 1 base; junction bases outside the gene matches: 2. Germline values: CDR1 KGHSH, CDR2 LQKENI. CDR3 protein: CASSPLAGGTDTQYF. In DNA, the CDR3 is TGTGCCAGCTCACCTTTAGCGGGAGGCACAGATACGCAGTATTTT.

This rearrangement joins TRBV5-8 to TRBJ1-5; D may be TRBD1 (6 bases). The V and J ends lost 0 bases and 5 bases respectively, with 9 bases between them. This CDR3 is 14 amino acids long. The germline V gene has CDR1 SGHTS and CDR2 YDEGEE. The CDR3 nucleotides read TGTGCCAGCAGCTTGGGACAGGTGTATCAGCCCCAGCATTTT. This codes for CASSLGQVYQPQHF.